This is a list of T cell receptor beta chains from one sample in a study of naive CD8 T cells in extremely preterm neonates. Libraries were prepared by immunoSEQ multiplex PCR; TCRdb keeps only in-frame clonotypes and omits some of them. The data hold over 6,000 clones, with roughly 98% observed a single time. The sequenced sample consisted of naive CD8+ T cells from blood. The receptors shown here come from a human donor in good health. Both conserved end residues are part of each CDR3. D genes are given only for firm matches. Size tells how often a clone was seen (once, few, many) or the class of an expanded clone, and some rows leave it out.

v_gene	len	abundance	j_gene	d_gene	CDR3nt	CDR3aa
TRBV5-1	15	.	TRBJ1-1	.	TGCGCCAGCAGCTTAACTGGGCAGGGTTGGACTGAAGCTTTCTTT	CASSLTGQGWTEAFF
TRBV28	16	.	TRBJ2-3	.	TGTGCCAGCAGTTTTCCAGGGCTAGATAGCACAGATACGCAGTATTTT	CASSFPGLDSTDTQYF
TRBV6-4	14	.	TRBJ2-2	.	TGTGCCAGCAGTGATAGCTTCTCGAACGGGGAGCTGTTTTTT	CASSDSFSNGELFF
TRBV9	16	.	TRBJ2-3	TRBD2	TGTGCCAGCAGCGTACTACTAGCGGGGAGCACAGATACGCAGTATTTT	CASSVLLAGSTDTQYF
TRBV25-1	15	once	TRBJ2-7	.	TGTGCCAGCAGTGAATATAACAGGGCGGCCTACGAGCAGTACTTC	CASSEYNRAAYEQYF
TRBV27	15	.	TRBJ2-1	TRBD2	TGTGCCAGCAGTCTAGCGGGCCCCTCCTACAATGAGCAGTTCTTC	CASSLAGPSYNEQFF
TRBV6-5	13	once	TRBJ1-2	.	TGTGCCAGCAGACCAGGACAGTACCATGGCTACACCTTC	CASRPGQYHGYTF
TRBV28	14	.	TRBJ2-7	TRBD1	TGTGCCAGCACCCCAGGGACAGGGTCCTACGAGCAGTACTTC	CASTPGTGSYEQYF
TRBV5-5	19	.	TRBJ2-5	.	TGTGCCAGCAGCTTGGCCCTTTCAGGACCCAGGACAGTCCAAGAGACCCAGTACTTC	CASSLALSGPRTVQETQYF
TRBV19	11	.	TRBJ2-1	.	TGTGCCAGTAGTATAGCAGGGGAGCAGTTCTTC	CASSIAGEQFF
TRBV4-1	15	.	TRBJ1-1	.	TGCGCCAGCAGCCAAGAGGTAGGGGGGAACACTGAAGCTTTCTTT	CASSQEVGGNTEAFF
TRBV29-1	13	.	TRBJ2-3	.	TGCAGCGTCCACATAGCAGAAACAGATACGCAGTATTTT	CSVHIAETDTQYF
TRBV9	12	.	TRBJ2-7	.	TGTGCCAGCAGCGGAGACAGTTACGAGCAGTACTTC	CASSGDSYEQYF
TRBV29-1	13	.	TRBJ2-5	TRBD2	TGCAGCGTTGTGGGAGGGTACCAAGATACCCAGTACTTC	CSVVGGYQDTQYF
TRBV11-2	15	.	TRBJ1-4	.	TGTGCCAGCAGCCAAGGAGGGGCTTCTAATGAAAAACTGTTTTTT	CASSQGGASNEKLFF
TRBV6-6	14	.	TRBJ2-7	TRBD2	TGTGCCAGCAGTACTAGCGGGGCTTCCTACGAGCAGTACTTC	CASSTSGASYEQYF
TRBV7-9	14	.	TRBJ1-2	TRBD1	TGTGCCAGCGCCCTAGACAGGGTCAGCTATGGCTACACCTTC	CASALDRVSYGYTF
TRBV6-5	13	.	TRBJ2-1	.	TGTGCCAGCAGTTACAGAGGGCCTAATGAGCAGTTCTTC	CASSYRGPNEQFF
TRBV25-1	11	.	TRBJ1-1	.	TGTGCCAGCGGGGGCGGCGCTGAAGCTTTCTTT	CASGGGAEAFF
TRBV29-1	14	.	TRBJ1-1	.	TGCAGCGGCGCCCCTGGACAGAAGAACACTGAAGCTTTCTTT	CSGAPGQKNTEAFF
TRBV10-1	15	once	TRBJ2-2	.	TGCGCCAGCAGCGAAGACAGAGTCAACACCGGGGAGCTGTTTTTT	CASSEDRVNTGELFF
TRBV27	17	.	TRBJ2-3	TRBD2	TGTGCCAGCAGTTTATCGGGACTAGCGGGCATCACAGATACGCAGTATTTT	CASSLSGLAGITDTQYF
TRBV30	13	.	TRBJ2-1	TRBD1	TGTGCCTGGAGTCTCGGACAGGGCAATGAGCAGTTCTTC	CAWSLGQGNEQFF
TRBV6-1	14	.	TRBJ2-7	.	TGTGCCAGCAGTGAAGAGGGGCACAGGGCCGAGCAGTACTTC	CASSEEGHRAEQYF
TRBV5-6	15	.	TRBJ2-3	.	TGTGCCAGCAGCTCCTACGACAGAGACACAGATACGCAGTATTTT	CASSSYDRDTDTQYF
TRBV6-5	11	.	TRBJ2-7	.	TGTGCCAGCAGTTACTCTTTAGAGCAGTACTTC	CASSYSLEQYF
TRBV9	15	.	TRBJ2-4	.	TGTGCCAGCAGCGTAGCAGGGTTGGCCAAAAACATTCAGTACTTC	CASSVAGLAKNIQYF